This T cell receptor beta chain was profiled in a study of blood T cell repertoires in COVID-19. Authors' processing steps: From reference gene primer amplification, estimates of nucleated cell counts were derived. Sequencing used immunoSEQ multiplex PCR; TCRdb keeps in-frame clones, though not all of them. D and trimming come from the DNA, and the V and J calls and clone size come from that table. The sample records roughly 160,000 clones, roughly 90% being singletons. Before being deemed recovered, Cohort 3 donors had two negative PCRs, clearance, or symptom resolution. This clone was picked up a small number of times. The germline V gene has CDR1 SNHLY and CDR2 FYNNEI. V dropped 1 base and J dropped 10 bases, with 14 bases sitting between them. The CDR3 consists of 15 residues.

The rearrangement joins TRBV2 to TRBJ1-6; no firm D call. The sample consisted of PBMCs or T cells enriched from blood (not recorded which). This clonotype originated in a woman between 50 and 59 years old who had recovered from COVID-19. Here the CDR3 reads CASSEGPMAGSPLHF. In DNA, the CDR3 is TGTGCCAGCAGTGAAGGCCCGATGGCGGGCTCACCCCTCCACTTT. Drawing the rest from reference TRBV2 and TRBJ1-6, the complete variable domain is EPEVTQTPSHQVTQMGQEVILRCVPISNHLYFYWYRQILGQKVEFLVSFYNNEISEKSEIFDDQFSVERPDGSNFTLKIRSTKLEDSAMYFCASSEGPMAGSPLHFGNGTRLTVT.